A single sample gave rise to the 7 T cell receptor beta chains below, sequenced in a study of identical twins. TCRdb independently ran MiXCR on the 5' RACE reads; one entry per CDR3 protein. The data contain hundreds of thousands of distinct CDR3 sequences, about 20% of them singletons. The sample also formed part of further work on T cells expressing NK-cell markers.

The sample consisted of PBMCs. The origin of the receptors is a young woman in good health.

The chain uses TRBV23-1 and TRBJ2-3; D perhaps matches TRBD1 (6 bases). TRBV23-1 qualifies as an ORF whose function is uncertain. The ends were cut back, 2 bases at V and 5 bases at J, with 20 bases in the middle. The CDR3 loop spans 17 amino acids. The CDR3 DNA reads TGCGCCAGCAGTCAAACCTCGGACAGCCCCCGGGGAGATACGCAGTATTTT. Amino acid sequence: CASSQTSDSPRGDTQYF.

This chain uses TRBV5-6 with TRBJ2-7; maybe TRBD2 (6 bases). Germline V gene sequence: CDR1 SGHDT, CDR2 YYEEEE. This CDR3 is built from 16 residues. V gave up 5 bases and J gave up 3 bases, with 21 bases separating them. CDR3 protein: CASSPISFARDYEQYF. The CDR3 DNA is TGTGCCAGCAGTCCAATATCCTTCGCGCGGGACTACGAGCAGTACTTC.

The gene calls are TRBV6-5 and TRBJ2-7, with 11 bases fitting TRBD1. V was pared by 4 bases and J by 6 bases, with 8 bases of the junction left unmatched. Germline CDR1 MNHEY, CDR2 SVGAGI. CDR3 size: 15 residues. The CDR3 is CASSFSRTGGLEQYF. DNA for the CDR3: TGTGCCAGCAGTTTCTCTCGGACAGGGGGCCTCGAGCAGTACTTC.

This clonotype has more than one count but fewer than ten. The CDR3 DNA reads TGCGCCAGCAGCAATGCTTGGACAGGGGCTGGTCGGAACACTGAAGCTTTCTTT. Amino acids: CASSNAWTGAGRNTEAFF. This chain links TRBV5-1 with TRBJ1-1; the match to TRBD1 covers 9 bases. Per the germline V gene, CDR1 is SGHRS and CDR2 is YFSETQ. V dropped 4 bases and J dropped 1; count of bases not matched to a gene: 14. CDR3 size: 18 residues.

This clonotype was picked up a small number of times. This chain uses TRBV12-3 or TRBV12-4 with TRBJ2-1, with 7 bases lining up with TRBD1. The trim removed 5 bases at V and 4 bases at J, leaving 5 bases unmatched. This CDR3 region has 14 residues. The CDR3 sequence is CASSRGTVYNEQFF. CDR3 DNA sequence: TGTGCCAGCAGTCGTGGGACAGTTTACAATGAGCAGTTCTTC.

This clonotype occurred a few times. The gene calls are TRBV20-1 and TRBJ2-7; TRBD1 matches at 12 bases. V shed 5 bases and J 3 bases; nucleotides not matched to a gene: 5. Germline V gene sequence: CDR1 DFQATT, CDR2 SNEGSKA (reference sequence). The CDR3 is 14 amino acids. In nucleotides, the CDR3 is TGCAGTGCTCAGGGGACAGGGGGCTTCTACGAGCAGTACTTC. It translates to CSAQGTGGFYEQYF.

The chain links TRBV5-1 to TRBJ2-5, with D hard to call. The germline V gene encodes CDR1 SGHRS and CDR2 YFSETQ. V lost 3 bases and J lost 9, with 9 bases in between. The CDR3 runs to 11 residues. CDR3 region: CASSSAWAQYF. Written as DNA, the CDR3 is TGCGCCAGCAGCTCCGCATGGGCCCAGTACTTC.